This TCR beta chain came from a study of PD-1 blockade in classical Hodgkin lymphoma. Using immunoSEQ multiplex PCR, the repertoire was profiled, and TCRdb retains in-frame clones only, with some absent. This table has about 85,000 clones, 90% appearing once. General study findings and limits: Those patients who began receiving nivolumab less than 1 year after ASCT had lower diversity, and they were excluded. At baseline, newly diagnosed patients reportedly showed less TCR diversity than healthy donors. Whoever responded completely had baseline diversity much like that seen in newly diagnosed patients. At C4D1, TCR diversity had climbed significantly for CD4+ cells, though not for CD8+ cells.

Noted time point: cycle 4 day 1 (C4D1), after 6 weeks of nivolumab. All patients experienced relapse after autologous stem cell transplantation, and brentuximab vedotin exposure was variable. A note on this clone: Its matching antigen is unknown.

CDR1 LGHNA and CDR2 YNFKEQ come from the germline V gene. The CDR3 is 14 amino acids. Trimming removed 5 bases from V and 5 bases from J; junction bases left unmatched: 8. The receptor's source is a human donor with classical Hodgkin lymphoma. The source material was peripheral blood mononuclear cells (PBMCs), sampled before the fourth cycle of nivolumab. The chain carries TRBV4-2 and TRBJ2-5, with 7 bases that match TRBD1. The CDR3 sequence is CASSSRQGQETQYF. CDR3 nucleotide sequence: TGTGCCAGCAGCAGCCGACAGGGTCAGGAGACCCAGTACTTC.